This is a list of T cell receptor beta chains from one sample in a study of cytomegalovirus exposure and HLA in healthy donors. Data came from immunoSEQ multiplex PCR; TCRdb stores just in-frame clones and leaves some out. The sample carries roughly 100,000 clones, 63% recorded once. The sequenced sample consisted of PBMCs. These TCRs come from a human donor in good health. The CDR3 runs from the conserved cysteine through the conserved F or W. D genes are given only for firm matches. The size of a clone is reported for some rows only, either as once, few or many, or as a class for expanded clones.

v_call	j_call	d_call	clone_size	cdr3_aa	cdr3_nt
TRBV9	TRBJ2-2	TRBD2	NA	CASSPTSGRNTGELFF	TGTGCCAGCAGCCCCACTAGCGGGAGGAACACCGGGGAGCTGTTTTTT
TRBV4-2	TRBJ2-7	TRBD2	NA	CASSQIAGDSYEQYF	TGTGCCAGCAGCCAAATAGCGGGAGACTCCTACGAGCAGTACTTC
TRBV29-1	TRBJ2-1	TRBD1	NA	CSVEMNGQGRGQFF	TGCAGCGTTGAAATGAATGGACAGGGGCGGGGGCAGTTCTTC
TRBV28	TRBJ1-4	TRBD1	NA	CASKGGTVSEKLFF	TGTGCCAGCAAAGGTGGGACAGTGAGTGAAAAACTGTTTTTT
TRBV5-6	TRBJ1-3	TRBD1	NA	CASGKQGRTGNTIYF	TGTGCCAGCGGGAAACAGGGGAGAACTGGAAACACCATATATTTT
TRBV19	TRBJ2-5	TRBD1	NA	CASSISVGTGIWTQYF	TGTGCCAGTAGTATTTCGGTCGGGACAGGGATATGGACCCAGTACTTC
TRBV19	TRBJ2-7	TRBD1	NA	CASSTDDRGYEQYF	TGTGCCAGTAGTACTGACGACAGGGGTTACGAGCAGTACTTC
TRBV5-1	TRBJ2-6	NA	NA	CASSLFFEQHSGANVLTF	TGCGCCAGCAGCTTGTTTTTCGAACAGCACTCTGGGGCCAACGTCCTGACTTTC
TRBV7-3	TRBJ1-1	TRBD1	NA	CASSLQGGPNTEAFF	TGTGCCAGCAGCTTACAGGGGGGACCGAACACTGAAGCTTTCTTT
TRBV28	TRBJ2-3	NA	few	CASSSGVPDTQYF	TGTGCCAGCAGTTCAGGGGTCCCAGATACGCAGTATTTT
TRBV27	TRBJ1-2	NA	NA	CASSTRLGADYGYTF	TGTGCCAGCAGTACCCGCTTAGGGGCGGACTATGGCTACACCTTC
TRBV6-1	TRBJ1-2	NA	few	CASSEGGGYLTF	TGTGCCAGCAGTGAAGGTGGGGGGTACTTGACCTTC
TRBV5-1	TRBJ2-7	TRBD2	once	CASSFVLAGDITYEQYF	TGCGCCAGCAGCTTTGTCCTAGCGGGAGATATAACCTACGAGCAGTACTTC
TRBV10-1	TRBJ2-1	NA	NA	CASSEGTNSDEQFF	TGCGCCAGCAGTGAGGGGACAAACTCTGATGAGCAGTTCTTC
TRBV30	TRBJ1-5	TRBD1	NA	CAWAGQGAGQPQHF	TGTGCCTGGGCCGGACAGGGGGCTGGTCAGCCCCAGCATTTT
TRBV9	TRBJ2-1	TRBD2	few	CASSVTGLEYAEQFF	TGTGCCAGCAGCGTAACGGGACTAGAGTATGCTGAGCAGTTCTTC
TRBV7-6	TRBJ2-2	NA	once	CASSLLKLTGELFF	TGTGCCAGCAGCTTACTAAAGCTGACCGGGGAGCTGTTTTTT
TRBV9	TRBJ1-3	NA	NA	CASSVEVGNTIYF	TGTGCCAGCAGCGTGGAGGTTGGAAACACCATATATTTT
TRBV5-8	TRBJ2-5	NA	NA	CASSLRGWETQYF	TGTGCCAGCAGCTTGAGGGGCTGGGAGACCCAGTACTTC
TRBV19	TRBJ2-2	TRBD2	NA	CASSSVYSGRARTGELFF	TGTGCCAGTAGTAGTGTCTATAGCGGGAGGGCCCGGACCGGGGAGCTGTTTTTT
TRBV10-3	TRBJ1-2	NA	few	CASSLRETNYGYTF	TGTGCCAGCAGTCTCAGGGAAACCAACTATGGCTACACCTTC
TRBV5-1	TRBJ2-7	NA	NA	CASSLGAEQYF	TGCGCCAGCAGCTTGGGGGCCGAGCAGTACTTC
TRBV6-1	TRBJ1-4	NA	NA	CASSNFLNEKLFF	TGTGCCAGCAGTAACTTTCTTAATGAAAAACTGTTTTTT
TRBV7-8	TRBJ2-1	NA	NA	CASSLPYDSSPRFF	TGTGCCAGCAGCTTACCGTACGACTCCTCCCCACGATTCTTC
TRBV7-9	TRBJ2-5	TRBD2	NA	CASSPKLAGGPETQYF	TGTGCCAGCAGCCCAAAACTAGCGGGAGGGCCAGAGACCCAGTACTTC
TRBV18	TRBJ1-1	TRBD1	few	CASSPPLSDRGFMNTEAFF	TGTGCCAGCTCACCACCGCTTTCCGACAGGGGGTTTATGAACACTGAAGCTTTCTTT
TRBV5-6	TRBJ2-3	NA	NA	CASSLLPGSTDTQYF	TGTGCCAGCAGCTTGCTCCCAGGAAGCACAGATACGCAGTATTTT
TRBV2	TRBJ1-5	NA	NA	CASSWGGLGNQPQHF	TGTGCCAGCTCGTGGGGAGGCCTGGGCAATCAGCCCCAGCATTTT
TRBV27	TRBJ1-2	NA	NA	CASSSGSYGYTF	TGTGCCAGCAGTTCCGGGTCCTATGGCTACACCTTC
TRBV11-2	TRBJ1-2	NA	NA	CASSLDQRQVYGYTF	TGTGCCAGCAGCTTAGATCAAAGACAGGTCTATGGCTACACCTTC
TRBV27	TRBJ1-4	NA	NA	CASRTVGGNEKLFF	TGTGCCAGCAGAACAGTAGGGGGAAATGAAAAACTGTTTTTT
TRBV10-3	TRBJ2-3	TRBD1	NA	CATATGTETDTQYF	TGTGCCACGGCGACAGGGACCGAGACAGATACGCAGTATTTT
TRBV7-9	TRBJ2-7	TRBD2	few	CASRDRTSGSLGYEQYF	TGTGCCAGCAGAGACCGGACTAGCGGGAGCCTGGGGTACGAGCAGTACTTC
TRBV10-1	TRBJ2-1	NA	NA	CASSAGSGISEQFF	TGCGCCAGCAGTGCCGGTAGCGGTATTAGTGAGCAGTTCTTC
TRBV14	TRBJ2-2	NA	NA	CASSQRGRAETGELFF	TGTGCCAGCAGCCAAAGGGGGAGGGCCGAGACCGGGGAGCTGTTTTTT
TRBV6-1	TRBJ2-7	TRBD1	few	CASSVRGQGYEQYF	TGTGCCAGCAGTGTCCGGGGACAGGGGTACGAGCAGTACTTC
TRBV5-1	TRBJ1-2	TRBD1	NA	CASSLTRDRGHGYTF	TGCGCCAGCAGCTTAACAAGGGACAGGGGGCATGGCTACACCTTC
TRBV28	TRBJ1-2	NA	once	CASIGGVRGYGYTF	TGTGCCAGCATCGGCGGGGTGCGCGGCTATGGCTACACCTTC
TRBV28	TRBJ1-1	NA	NA	CASAGQYTEAFF	TGTGCCTCCGCGGGGCAGTACACTGAAGCTTTCTTT
TRBV7-2	TRBJ2-1	TRBD2	NA	CASSLALSGAMYNEQFF	TGTGCCAGCAGCTTAGCGCTTAGCGGGGCTATGTACAATGAGCAGTTCTTC